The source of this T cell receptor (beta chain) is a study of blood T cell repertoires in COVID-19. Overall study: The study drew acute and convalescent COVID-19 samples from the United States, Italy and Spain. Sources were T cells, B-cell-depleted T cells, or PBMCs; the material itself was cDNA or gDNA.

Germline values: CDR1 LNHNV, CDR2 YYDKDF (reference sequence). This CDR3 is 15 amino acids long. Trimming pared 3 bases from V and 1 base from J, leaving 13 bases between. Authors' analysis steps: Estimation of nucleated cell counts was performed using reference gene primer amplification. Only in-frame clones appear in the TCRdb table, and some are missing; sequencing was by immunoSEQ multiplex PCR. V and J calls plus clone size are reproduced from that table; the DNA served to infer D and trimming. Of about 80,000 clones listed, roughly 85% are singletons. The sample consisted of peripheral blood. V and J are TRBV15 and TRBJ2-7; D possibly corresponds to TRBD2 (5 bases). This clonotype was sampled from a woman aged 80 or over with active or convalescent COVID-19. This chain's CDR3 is CATSRAPRVSYEQYF. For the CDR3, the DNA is TGTGCCACCAGCAGGGCCCCGAGGGTTTCCTACGAGCAGTACTTC. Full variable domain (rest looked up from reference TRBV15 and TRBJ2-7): DAMVIQNPRYQVTQFGKPVTLSCSQTLNHNVMYWYQQKSSQAPKLLFHYYDKDFNNEADTPDNFQSRRPNTSFCFLDIRSPGLGDTAMYLCATSRAPRVSYEQYFGPGTRLTVT.